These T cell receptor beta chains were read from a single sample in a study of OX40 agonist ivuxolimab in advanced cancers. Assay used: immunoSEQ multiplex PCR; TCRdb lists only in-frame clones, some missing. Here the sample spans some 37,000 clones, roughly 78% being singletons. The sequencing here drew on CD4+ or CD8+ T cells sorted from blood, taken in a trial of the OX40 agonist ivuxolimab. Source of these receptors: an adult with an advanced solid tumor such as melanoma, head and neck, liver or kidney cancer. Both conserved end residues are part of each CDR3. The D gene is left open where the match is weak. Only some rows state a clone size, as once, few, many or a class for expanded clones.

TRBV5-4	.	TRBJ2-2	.	CASSPERRAQSGGELFF	TGTGCCAGCAGCCCCGAACGCAGGGCCCAAAGTGGCGGGGAGCTGTTTTTT
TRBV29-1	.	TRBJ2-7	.	CSVGGGLGYEQYF	TGCAGCGTTGGTGGGGGCCTGGGGTACGAGCAGTACTTC
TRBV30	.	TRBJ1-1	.	CAWISGSTEAFF	TGTGCCTGGATCTCAGGGAGTACTGAAGCTTTCTTT
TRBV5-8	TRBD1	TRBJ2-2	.	CASSRDRGTGELFF	TGTGCCAGCAGCCGGGACAGGGGGACCGGGGAGCTGTTTTTT
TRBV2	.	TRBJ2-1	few	CASRAMRGEVTYNEQFF	TGTGCCAGCAGGGCCATGCGGGGAGAGGTCACCTACAATGAGCAGTTCTTC
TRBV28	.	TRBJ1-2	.	CASYTITGGYTF	TGTGCCAGCTATACTATTACAGGTGGCTACACCTTC
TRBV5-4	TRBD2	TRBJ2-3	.	CASSLGGGAVDTQYF	TGTGCCAGCAGCTTAGGCGGGGGGGCAGTAGATACGCAGTATTTT
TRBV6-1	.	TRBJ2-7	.	CASSSATYEQYF	TGTGCCAGCAGTTCTGCTACCTACGAGCAGTACTTC
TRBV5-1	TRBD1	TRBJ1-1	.	CASSLAGDSRNTEAFF	TGCGCCAGCAGCTTGGCGGGGGACAGTCGGAACACTGAAGCTTTCTTT
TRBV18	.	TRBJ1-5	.	CASSPPGTRFNQPQHF	TGTGCCAGCTCACCGCCCGGGACACGGTTCAATCAGCCCCAGCATTTT
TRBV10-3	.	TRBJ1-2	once	CAISEGSGIRGYTF	TGTGCCATCAGTGAGGGGAGCGGGATTAGGGGCTACACCTTC
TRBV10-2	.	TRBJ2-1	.	CASSESKDLSNEQFF	TGCGCCAGCAGTGAGTCGAAGGACCTTAGCAATGAGCAGTTCTTC
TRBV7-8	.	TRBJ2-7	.	CASSPGGHEQYF	TGTGCCAGCAGCCCTGGCGGTCATGAGCAGTACTTC
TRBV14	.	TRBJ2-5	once	CASSQMGWEETQYF	TGTGCCAGCAGCCAGATGGGGTGGGAAGAGACCCAGTACTTC
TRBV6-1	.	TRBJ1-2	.	CASSERPASYGYTF	TGTGCCAGCAGTGAACGCCCAGCGAGCTATGGCTACACCTTC
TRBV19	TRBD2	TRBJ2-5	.	CASSTAGGSGTQYF	TGTGCCAGTAGTACGGCCGGGGGGAGTGGGACCCAGTACTTC